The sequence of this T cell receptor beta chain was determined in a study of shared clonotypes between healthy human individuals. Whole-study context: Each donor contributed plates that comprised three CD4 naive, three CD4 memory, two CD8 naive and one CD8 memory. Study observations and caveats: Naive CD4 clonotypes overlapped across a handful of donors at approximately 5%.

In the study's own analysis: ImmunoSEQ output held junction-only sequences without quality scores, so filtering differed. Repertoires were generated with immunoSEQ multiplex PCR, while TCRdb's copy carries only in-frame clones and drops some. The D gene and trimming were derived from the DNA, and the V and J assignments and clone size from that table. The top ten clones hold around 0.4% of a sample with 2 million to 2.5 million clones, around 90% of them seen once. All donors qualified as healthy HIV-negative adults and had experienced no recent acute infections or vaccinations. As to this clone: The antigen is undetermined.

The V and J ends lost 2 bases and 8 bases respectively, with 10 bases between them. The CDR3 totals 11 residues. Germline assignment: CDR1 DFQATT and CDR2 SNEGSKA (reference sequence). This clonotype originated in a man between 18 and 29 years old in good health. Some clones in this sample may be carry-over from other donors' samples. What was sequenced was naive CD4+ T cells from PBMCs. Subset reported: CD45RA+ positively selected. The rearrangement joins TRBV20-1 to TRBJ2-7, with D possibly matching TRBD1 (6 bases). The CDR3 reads CSARPGAQQYF. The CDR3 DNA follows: TGCAGTGCTAGACCAGGGGCCCAGCAGTACTTC.